This TCR beta chain was observed in a study of OX40 agonist ivuxolimab in advanced cancers. Trimming removed 6 bases at V and 4 bases at J, with 14 bases between. CDR1 is MDHEN, CDR2 SYDVKM, per germline. The length of the CDR3 is 14 residues. Here immunoSEQ multiplex PCR was the method, and the copy in TCRdb shows in-frame clones only, minus some. The data contain fewer than 80,000 clones, roughly 85% of them singletons. The sample consisted of CD4+ or CD8+ T cells sorted from blood, taken in a trial of the OX40 agonist ivuxolimab. V usage is TRBV28 and J usage is TRBJ2-3, with D maybe TRBD2 (7 bases). The source is an adult with an advanced solid tumor such as melanoma, head and neck, liver or kidney cancer. CDR3 loop: CASRSRGAADTQYF. CDR3 DNA: TGTGCCAGCAGATCTCGGGGGGCCGCAGATACGCAGTATTTT.